What follows is one T cell receptor (beta chain) and its context. Its specificity is not known. Libraries for TCR beta were made by quantitative 5'-RACE with molecular barcodes. A single record per CDR3 protein comes from TCRdb applying MiXCR to the 5' RACE reads. This repertoire shows roughly 700,000 distinct CDR3 sequences, 15% to 20% found once; its top ten account for around a fifth. These data originate in a study of CD8 T cells in ankylosing spondylitis. The CDR3 totals 17 residues. CDR1 is DFQATT and CDR2 is SNEGSKA in the germline V gene (reference sequence). The ends lost 0 bases at V and 4 bases at J; junction bases unmatched: 12. Study observations and caveats: Apparently characteristic of ankylosing spondylitis blood was a TCR beta motif (under ten highly homologous variants). Disease-linked clones were reportedly significantly enriched in matched ankylosing spondylitis synovial fluid.

Specimen: blood, either unsorted or a sorted T cell fraction (not recorded which). The chain combines TRBV20-1 with TRBJ2-3; 8 bases agree with TRBD2. The sequence came from a male donor with ankylosing spondylitis. As DNA, the CDR3 is TGCAGTGCTAGAGATTGGCTGCCGGGACTAGGCGCAGATACGCAGTATTTT. Its protein product is CSARDWLPGLGADTQYF.